The present T cell receptor (beta chain) was sequenced within a study of siplizumab effects on memory and regulatory T cells. Study-wide results and caveats: Alloreactive sequences traceable to unstimulated CD4+ memory cells declined significantly under siplizumab.

Turning to this clone: Its antigen remains unknown.

The CDR3 length is 16 residues. The V gene's germline CDR1 is SGHAT and CDR2 FQNNGV. The ends were cut back, 5 bases at V and 5 bases at J, with 21 bases in the middle. Sequencing used immunoSEQ multiplex PCR; TCRdb keeps in-frame clones, though not all of them. The table has about 50,000 clones, over 90% seen once. The chain joins TRBV11-2 to TRBJ2-5; maybe TRBD1 (6 bases). What was sequenced was CD8+ T cells sorted from blood. The source is a human donor in good health. The CDR3 DNA is TGTGCCAGCAGCCCTACAGGGACACCAGACTGGGAGACCCAGTACTTC. Protein sequence: CASSPTGTPDWETQYF.